One and the same sample provided the 9 T cell receptor beta chains below, sequenced in a study of cytomegalovirus exposure and HLA in healthy donors. Both 60 Vbeta primers and 13 Jbeta primers went into the PCR. Data came from immunoSEQ multiplex PCR; TCRdb stores just in-frame clones and leaves some out. The sample lists about 140,000 clones, approximately 76% seen once, with 1.5% to 2% in the top ten. Sequencing input: PBMCs. The receptors originated from a man aged 40-49 years in good health and CMV-seronegative.

The V gene is TRBV9, the J gene TRBJ2-5, with TRBD2 matching over 10 bases. The CDR3 length is 15 residues. With 3 bases clipped from V and 0 bases from J, the junction kept 2 bases outside the gene matches. The V gene's germline CDR1 is SGDLS and CDR2 YYNGEE. The CDR3 nucleotides are TGTGCCAGCAGCGGACTAGCGGGCAACCAAGAGACCCAGTACTTC. It is translated as CASSGLAGNQETQYF. Combining the CDR3 with reference TRBV9 and TRBJ2-5 gives the whole variable domain DSGVTQTPKHLITATGQRVTLRCSPRSGDLSVYWYQQSLDQGLQFLIQYYNGEERAKGNILERFSAQQFPDLHSELNLSSLELGDSALYFCASSGLAGNQETQYFGPGTRLLVL.

The V gene is TRBV7-9, the J gene TRBJ2-7; maybe TRBD1 (6 bases). V lost 5 bases, J lost 4 bases, and 9 bases lay in between. Germline V gene sequence: CDR1 SEHNR, CDR2 FQNEAQ (reference sequence). The CDR3 length is 12 residues. The CDR3: CASSTGTYEQYF. The CDR3 bases are TGTGCCAGCAGCACAGGGACGTACGAGCAGTACTTC.

The chain joins TRBV11-2 to TRBJ2-7; TRBD2 aligns across 9 bases. In germline, CDR1 is SGHAT, CDR2 FQNNGV. The CDR3 runs 15 residues. J lost 7 bases, V lost 5 bases, and 12 bases had no gene match. CDR3 amino acids: CASSLSSGTRGEQYF. CDR3 bases: TGTGCCAGCAGCCTGTCTAGCGGGACTCGTGGTGAGCAGTACTTC. Based on the CDR3 plus reference TRBV11-2 and TRBJ2-7, the full variable domain is EAGVAQSPRYKIIEKRQSVAFWCNPISGHATLYWYQQILGQGPKLLIQFQNNGVVDDSQLPKDRFSAERLKGVDSTLKIQPAKLEDSAVYLCASSLSSGTRGEQYFGPGTRLTVT.

This clone appeared a single time. V gene TRBV4-1 combines with J gene TRBJ2-1; D may be TRBD2 (6 bases). The V gene lost 3 bases and the J gene lost 9 bases, with 21 bases spanning the gap. The CDR3 totals 16 residues. Germline V gene sequence: CDR1 MGHRA, CDR2 YSYEKL. CDR3: CASSHASRGALFEQFF. The CDR3 nucleotides are TGCGCCAGCAGCCACGCCTCGCGCGGGGCCCTCTTTGAGCAGTTCTTC.

The chain uses TRBV19 and TRBJ2-3, with D possibly matching TRBD2 (6 bases). Germline CDR1 and CDR2: LNHDA and SQIVND (reference sequence). The CDR3 is 15 residues long. V was clipped by 7 bases and J by 3 bases, with 17 bases between them. The CDR3 DNA follows: TGTGCCAGTAAACAGTTGCGGGGTAGTACAGATACGCAGTATTTT. Translating gives CASKQLRGSTDTQYF.

The rearrangement joins TRBV19 to TRBJ1-2; D possibly corresponds to TRBD1 (6 bases). V lost 3 bases to trimming and J lost 5 bases, with 7 bases between them. This CDR3 has 12 residues. Germline values: CDR1 LNHDA, CDR2 SQIVND (reference sequence). For the CDR3, the DNA is TGTGCCAGTAGTATGGACAGATATGGCTACACCTTC. Its translation is CASSMDRYGYTF.

This chain joins TRBV5-8 and TRBJ2-5; 12 positions match TRBD2. The trim removed 3 bases at V and 2 bases at J, leaving 5 bases unmatched. Germline CDR1 SGHTS, CDR2 YDEGEE. The length of the CDR3 is 16 residues. CDR3 sequence (DNA): TGTGCCAGCAGCTCAGGACTAGCGGGACTTCAAGAGACCCAGTACTTC. The encoded protein is CASSSGLAGLQETQYF.

The J gene is TRBJ1-5, the V gene TRBV19, with D unclear. Looked up from germline, CDR1 is LNHDA and CDR2 is SQIVND (reference sequence). V lost 6 bases and J 4 bases, leaving 19 bases between the germline ends. The CDR3 extends over 16 amino acids. CDR3 sequence (DNA): TGTGCCAGTAGGACTGCCCCGGCGGCAGCAAATCAGCCCCAGCATTTT. Residues: CASRTAPAAANQPQHF. The full variable domain, completed using reference TRBV19 and TRBJ1-5, is DGGITQSPKYLFRKEGQNVTLSCEQNLNHDAMYWYRQDPGQGLRLIYYSQIVNDFQKGDIAEGYSVSREKKESFPLTVTSAQKNPTAFYLCASRTAPAAANQPQHFGDGTRLSIL.

The chain couples TRBV19 to TRBJ2-2; TRBD1 agrees at 10 bases. CDR3 size: 15 residues. Germline values: CDR1 LNHDA, CDR2 SQIVND (reference sequence). After removal of 5 bases from V and 4 bases from J, the junction contained 4 bases not matched to a gene. The CDR3 DNA reads TGTGCCAGTAGTGGGACAGGGGTGGGCACCGGGGAGCTGTTTTTT. Translation gives CASSGTGVGTGELFF.